The T cell receptor beta chain described here comes from a study of regulatory T cells in long-lasting Graves disease (dated by TCRdb to about 2021). As for the study more broadly: Persistent Graves' disease was defined as antithyroid drug treatment for over 5 years with persistently positive TSH receptor autoantibodies. Peripheral blood TCR sequencing and RNA sequencing compared persistent Graves' disease patients with newly diagnosed Graves' disease patients. The study took place in China and was registered as a clinical trial. TCR sequencing covered around 13 persistent and roughly 20 newly diagnosed Graves' disease patients, approximately 33 samples in total. Antithyroid drugs had been taken for 8.5 to 11 years on average by persistent Graves' disease patients in the clinical cohort.

The protocol used for the library was multiplex PCR. The listed sequencing device is Illumina HiSeq 4000. To build TCR beta libraries, CDR3 regions were amplified by Arm-PCR using iRepertoire HTBI primers. Before sequencing, the PCR products underwent gel purification. The authors processed their data as follows. Across samples, about 63 TRBV and roughly 15 TRBJ segments were identified and used for gene usage analysis of CDR3 amino acid clonotypes. Filtered high-quality paired reads were merged into contigs using COPE and FqMerger. BLAST was used to align contigs to IMGT TRBV, TRBD and TRBJ reference genes, and CDR3 was defined according to IMGT. Any clonotype with a frequency above 0.1% was classified as a highly expanded clone. Shannon entropy was used to measure repertoire diversity, and the Gini coefficient was used to measure V-J evenness. A clonotype was considered public if more than one individual shared it. Starting from the raw public reads, TCRdb applied fastp trimming at Q25, assembled clones with MiXCR and retained in-frame beta chains. Entries that share a CDR3 protein sequence are merged under the most common genes and DNA. TCRdb, not the original authors, processed these V and J calls. For this sample the table gives approximately 290,000 distinct CDR3 sequences, of which under 25% were detected only once. The top ten hold roughly 56% of the sample.

The time point label here, explained by the study, means: persistent/refractory GD, antithyroid drugs over 5 years with positive TRAb. For both TCR sequencing and RNA sequencing, RNA was extracted from PBMCs in TRIzol. The diagnosis of Graves' disease was made according to American Thyroid Association guidelines. Patients were recruited from an endocrinology department in Xi'an, China. Each patient gave approximately 10 milliliters of peripheral blood, collected in an EDTA anticoagulant tube. Ficoll Paque Plus density gradient separation was used to isolate PBMCs, and no further T cell sorting was performed. RNA quality was checked with an Agilent 2100 Bioanalyzer and agarose gel, and concentration with a NanoDrop 2000. The CDR3 contains 15 residues, cysteine and phenylalanine counted. Kept here is only the CDR3 DNA, which spans 45 bases and is read in frame from base 1. V lost 0 bases and J lost 6 bases, and the count of bases not matched to a germline gene is 8. The germline V gene specifies MNHEY as CDR1 and SVGAGI as CDR2.

General study outcomes and caveats: As a limitation, the authors acknowledged that the small sample size may reduce accuracy. Persistent disease showed preferential use of TRBV28, TRBJ1-2 and TRBJ2-5, whereas newly diagnosed disease favored TRBV20-1 and TRBJ2-1. Because the primary lesion, thyroid tissue, could not be accessed, the study looked at peripheral blood alone. Compared with newly diagnosed patients, persistent Graves' disease patients had lower TCR Shannon entropy and fewer highly expanded clones, which suggests clonal expansion. Sequencing and analysis were restricted to the TCR beta chain. A larger number of public clonotypes was shared among persistent patients (fewer than 3,000) than among newly diagnosed patients (around 970).

This clonotype was seen more than once but under ten times. The specificity of this receptor is unknown. Base-call qualities are not available, and no considerably larger clone is one nucleotide away. The sample here was peripheral blood mononuclear cells (PBMCs), taken when the disease was refractory, from a patient treated with antithyroid drugs. This receptor was taken from a female donor with Graves disease. The chain joins TRBV6-5 to TRBJ2-7, with 7 junctional bases fitting TRBD1. The CDR3 protein: CASSYSRDRVGEQYF. The sequenced DNA: TGTGCCAGCAGTTACTCCCGCGACAGGGTGGGCGAGCAGTACTTC.